This TCR beta chain was sequenced in a study of cytomegalovirus exposure and HLA in healthy donors. Overall study context: In an earlier analysis, approximately 120 million unique TCR beta sequences were found from 150 million to 200 million T cells.

The PCR was carried out with 60 Vbeta primers and 13 Jbeta primers. Clones were sequenced by immunoSEQ multiplex PCR, and TCRdb holds only the in-frame ones, with some missing. The sample has 200,000 to 250,000 clones; around 85% are singletons. With respect to this clone: The antigen remains unidentified.

Germline V gene lookup returns CDR1 MNHEY and CDR2 SVGAGI. The CDR3 is made up of 14 amino acids. With V trimmed by 4 bases and J by 9 bases, 6 bases remained unmatched. Whole-study results and caveats: For presence/absence analyses, sequencing depth was assumed to be roughly uniform across donors. Cytomegalovirus-associated TCR beta chains were listed, numbering 164. Reportedly, diagnosis of cytomegalovirus status by the classifier showed high specificity and sensitivity.

This TCR derives from a human donor in good health. J is TRBJ1-6 and V is TRBV6-5; 7 bases map to TRBD1. The specimen was PBMCs. The CDR3 DNA reads as TGTGCCAGCAGTTGGACCAGGGGGACTTCACCCCTCCACTTT. Translating it yields CASSWTRGTSPLHF.